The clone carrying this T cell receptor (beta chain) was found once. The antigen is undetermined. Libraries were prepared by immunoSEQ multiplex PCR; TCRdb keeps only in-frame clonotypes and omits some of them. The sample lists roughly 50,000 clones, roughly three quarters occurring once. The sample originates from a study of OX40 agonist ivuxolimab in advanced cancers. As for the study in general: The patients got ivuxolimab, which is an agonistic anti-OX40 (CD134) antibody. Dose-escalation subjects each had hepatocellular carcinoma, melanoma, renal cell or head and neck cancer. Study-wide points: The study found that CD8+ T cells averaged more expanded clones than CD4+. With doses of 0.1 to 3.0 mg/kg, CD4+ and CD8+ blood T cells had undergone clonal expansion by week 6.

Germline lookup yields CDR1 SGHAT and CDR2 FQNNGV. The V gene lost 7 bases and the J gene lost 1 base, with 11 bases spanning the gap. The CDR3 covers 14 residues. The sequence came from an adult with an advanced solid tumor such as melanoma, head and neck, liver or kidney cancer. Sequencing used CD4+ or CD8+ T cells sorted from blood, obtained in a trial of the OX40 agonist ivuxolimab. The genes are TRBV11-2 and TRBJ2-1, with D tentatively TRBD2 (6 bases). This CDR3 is CASTLARSYNEQFF. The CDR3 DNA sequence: TGTGCCAGCACCCTAGCGCGTTCCTACAATGAGCAGTTCTTC. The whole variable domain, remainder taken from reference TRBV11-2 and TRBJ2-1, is EAGVAQSPRYKIIEKRQSVAFWCNPISGHATLYWYQQILGQGPKLLIQFQNNGVVDDSQLPKDRFSAERLKGVDSTLKIQPAKLEDSAVYLCASTLARSYNEQFFGPGTRLTVL.